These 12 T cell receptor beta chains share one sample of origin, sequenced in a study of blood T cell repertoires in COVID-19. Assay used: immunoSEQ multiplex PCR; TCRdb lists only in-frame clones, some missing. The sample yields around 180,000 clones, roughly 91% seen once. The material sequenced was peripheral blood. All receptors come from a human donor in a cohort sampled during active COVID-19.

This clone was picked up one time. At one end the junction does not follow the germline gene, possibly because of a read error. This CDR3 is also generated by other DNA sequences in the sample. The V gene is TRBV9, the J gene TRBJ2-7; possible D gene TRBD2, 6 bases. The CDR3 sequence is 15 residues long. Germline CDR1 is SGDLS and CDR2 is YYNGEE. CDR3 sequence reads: CASSVGGGDSYEQYF. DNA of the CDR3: TGTGCCAGTAGCGTAGGAGGCGGGGACTCCTACGAGCAGTACTTC.

CDR3 DNA sequence: TGTGCCAGCAGCCAACTTAGCGGACCCTACAATGAGCAGTTCTTC. It codes for CASSQLSGPYNEQFF. This chain uses TRBV3-1 (or the pseudogene TRBV3-2) with TRBJ2-1, with D possibly matching TRBD2 (6 bases). CDR3 size: 15 residues. V lost 2 bases to trimming and J lost 2 bases, with 10 bases between them. Per germline, CDR1 LGHDT and CDR2 YNNKEL (reference sequence).

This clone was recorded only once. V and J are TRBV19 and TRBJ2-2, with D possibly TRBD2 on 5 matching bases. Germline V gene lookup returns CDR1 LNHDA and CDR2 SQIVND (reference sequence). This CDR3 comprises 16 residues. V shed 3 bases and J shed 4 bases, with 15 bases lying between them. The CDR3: CASSILLSGGTGELFF. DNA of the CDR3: TGTGCCAGTAGTATCCTGCTGAGCGGCGGCACCGGGGAGCTGTTTTTT.

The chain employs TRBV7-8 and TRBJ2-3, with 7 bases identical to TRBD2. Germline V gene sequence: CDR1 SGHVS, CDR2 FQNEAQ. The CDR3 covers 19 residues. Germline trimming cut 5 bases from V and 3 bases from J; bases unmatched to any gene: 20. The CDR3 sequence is CASSLGIGGSGMLTDTQYF. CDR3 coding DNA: TGTGCCAGCAGCCTAGGGATCGGGGGGAGCGGGATGCTGACAGATACGCAGTATTTT.

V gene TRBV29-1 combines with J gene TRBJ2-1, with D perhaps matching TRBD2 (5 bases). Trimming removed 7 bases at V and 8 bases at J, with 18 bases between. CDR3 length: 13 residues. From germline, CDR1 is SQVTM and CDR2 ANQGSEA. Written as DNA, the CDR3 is TGCAGCGCCGCCGGACTCCGGACCCATGAGCAGTTCTTC. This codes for CSAAGLRTHEQFF.

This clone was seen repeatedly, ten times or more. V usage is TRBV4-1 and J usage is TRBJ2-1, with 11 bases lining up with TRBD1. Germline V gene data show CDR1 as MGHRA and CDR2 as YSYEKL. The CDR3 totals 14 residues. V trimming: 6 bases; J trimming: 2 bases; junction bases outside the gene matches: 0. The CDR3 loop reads CASRGQGAYNEQFF. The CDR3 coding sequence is TGCGCCAGCAGGGGACAGGGGGCCTACAATGAGCAGTTCTTC.

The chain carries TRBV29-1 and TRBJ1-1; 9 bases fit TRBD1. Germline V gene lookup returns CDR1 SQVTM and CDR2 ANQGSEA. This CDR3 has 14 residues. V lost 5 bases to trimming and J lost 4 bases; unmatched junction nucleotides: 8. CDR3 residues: CSVYDRGIVTEAFF. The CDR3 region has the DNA TGCAGCGTTTACGACAGGGGGATCGTCACTGAAGCTTTCTTT. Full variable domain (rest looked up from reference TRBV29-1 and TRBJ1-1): SAVISQKPSRDICQRGTSLTIQCQVDSQVTMMFWYRQQPGQSLTLIATANQGSEATYESGFVIDKFPISRPNLTFSTLTVSNMSPEDSSIYLCSVYDRGIVTEAFFGQGTRLTVV.

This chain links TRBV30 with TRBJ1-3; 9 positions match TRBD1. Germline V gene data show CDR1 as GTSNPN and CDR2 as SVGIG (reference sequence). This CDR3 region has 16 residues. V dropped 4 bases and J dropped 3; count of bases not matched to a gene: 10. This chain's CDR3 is CAWTPGQGGYGNTIYF. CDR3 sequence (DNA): TGTGCCTGGACTCCGGGACAGGGTGGTTATGGAAACACCATATATTTT.

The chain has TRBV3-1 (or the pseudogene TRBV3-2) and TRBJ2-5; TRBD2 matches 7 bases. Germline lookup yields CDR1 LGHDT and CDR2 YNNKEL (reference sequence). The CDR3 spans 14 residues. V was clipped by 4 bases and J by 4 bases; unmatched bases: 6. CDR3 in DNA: TGTGCCAGCAGCCCCGGGGGAGGGCGAGAGACCCAGTACTTC. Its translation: CASSPGGGRETQYF.

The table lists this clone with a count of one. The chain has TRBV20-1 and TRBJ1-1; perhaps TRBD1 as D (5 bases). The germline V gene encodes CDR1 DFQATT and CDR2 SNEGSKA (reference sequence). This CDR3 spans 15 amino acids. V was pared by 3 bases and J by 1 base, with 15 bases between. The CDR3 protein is CSASLARVGNTEAFF. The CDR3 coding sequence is TGCAGTGCTAGTCTCGCCAGGGTCGGGAACACTGAAGCTTTCTTT.

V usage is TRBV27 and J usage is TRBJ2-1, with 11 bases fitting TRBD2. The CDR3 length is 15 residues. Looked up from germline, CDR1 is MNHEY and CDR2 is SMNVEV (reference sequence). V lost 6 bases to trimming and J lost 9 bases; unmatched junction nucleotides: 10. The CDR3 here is CASRLGTSGRGEQFF. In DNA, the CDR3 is TGTGCCAGCAGATTAGGGACTAGCGGACGGGGTGAGCAGTTCTTC.

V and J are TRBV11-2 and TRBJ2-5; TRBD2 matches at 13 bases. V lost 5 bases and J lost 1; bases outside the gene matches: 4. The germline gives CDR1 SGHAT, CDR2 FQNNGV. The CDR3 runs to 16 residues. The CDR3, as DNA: TGTGCCAGCAGCCGGGGGACTAGCGGGGTCCAAGAGACCCAGTACTTC. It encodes CASSRGTSGVQETQYF.